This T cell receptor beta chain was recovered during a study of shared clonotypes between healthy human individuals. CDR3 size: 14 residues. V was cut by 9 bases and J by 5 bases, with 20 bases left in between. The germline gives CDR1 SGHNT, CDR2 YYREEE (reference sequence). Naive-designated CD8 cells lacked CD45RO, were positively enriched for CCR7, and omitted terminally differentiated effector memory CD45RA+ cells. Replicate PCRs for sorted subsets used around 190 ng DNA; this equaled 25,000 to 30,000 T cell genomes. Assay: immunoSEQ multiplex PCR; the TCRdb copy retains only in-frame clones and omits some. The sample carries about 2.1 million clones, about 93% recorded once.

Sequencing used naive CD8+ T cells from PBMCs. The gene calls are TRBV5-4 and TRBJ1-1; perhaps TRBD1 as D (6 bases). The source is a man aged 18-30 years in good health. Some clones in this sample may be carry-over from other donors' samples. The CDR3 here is CATRTTGFGTEAFF. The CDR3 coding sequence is TGTGCCACCAGAACTACAGGGTTTGGGACTGAAGCTTTCTTT.